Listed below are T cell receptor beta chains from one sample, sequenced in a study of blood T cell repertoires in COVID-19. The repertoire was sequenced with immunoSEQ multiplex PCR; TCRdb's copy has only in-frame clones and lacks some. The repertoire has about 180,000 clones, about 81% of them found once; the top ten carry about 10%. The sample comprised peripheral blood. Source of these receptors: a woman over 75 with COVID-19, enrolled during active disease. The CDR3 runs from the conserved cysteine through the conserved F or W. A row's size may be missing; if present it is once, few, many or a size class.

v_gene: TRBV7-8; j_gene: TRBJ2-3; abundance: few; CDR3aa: CASSFTGTSGDTQYF
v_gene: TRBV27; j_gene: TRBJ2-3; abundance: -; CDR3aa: CASSLSAGFADTQYF
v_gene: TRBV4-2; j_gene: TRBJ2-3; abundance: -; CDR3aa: CASSHSQRKGLDGQYF
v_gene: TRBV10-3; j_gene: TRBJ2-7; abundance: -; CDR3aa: CAAGGAPGSYEQYF
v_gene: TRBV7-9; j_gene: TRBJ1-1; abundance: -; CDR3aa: CASSAIVHTEAFF
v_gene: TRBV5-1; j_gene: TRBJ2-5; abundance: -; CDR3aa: CASSPGLLQETQYF
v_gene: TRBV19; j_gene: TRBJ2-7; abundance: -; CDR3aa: CASSPAEGYEQYF
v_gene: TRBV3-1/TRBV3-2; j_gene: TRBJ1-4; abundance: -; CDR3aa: CASSQSSVEKLFF
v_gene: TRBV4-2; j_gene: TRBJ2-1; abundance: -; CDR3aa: CASSQERVGSGTFYNEQFF
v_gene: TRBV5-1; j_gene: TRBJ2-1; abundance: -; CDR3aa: CASSAQGAYNEQFF
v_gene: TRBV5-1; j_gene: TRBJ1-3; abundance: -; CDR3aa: CASSLAGTGSGNTIYF
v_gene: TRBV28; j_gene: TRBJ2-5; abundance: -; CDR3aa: CASSSPGDSIETQYF
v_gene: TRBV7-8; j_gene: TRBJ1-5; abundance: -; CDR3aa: CASSAYRGLQPQHF